This TCR beta chain was sequenced during a study of cytomegalovirus exposure and HLA in healthy donors. PCR amplification relied on 60 Vbeta primers (plus 13 Jbeta primers). TCRdb keeps only in-frame clones here, not all; method: immunoSEQ multiplex PCR. The sample has 60,000 or so clones, 80% to 90% seen once; the top ten hold roughly 1.6%. Regarding the study as a whole: Rates of TCR association differed by HLA locus in a later analysis, with DRB1 highest and HLA-C lowest.

About this clone itself: Antigen: not known.

This sequence originates from a man younger than 45 in good health and CMV-seropositive. What was sequenced was PBMCs.

The CDR3 loop reads CASSLGQGMAEQYF. The CDR3 DNA reads as TGTGCCAGCAGCTTAGGACAGGGGATGGCCGAGCAGTACTTC. The chain uses TRBV7-9 and TRBJ2-7; the match to TRBD1 covers 8 bases. CDR3 length: 14 amino acids. V trimming: 1 base; J trimming: 6 bases; junction bases outside the gene matches: 5. Germline-derived CDR1 and CDR2 are SEHNR and FQNEAQ (reference sequence).